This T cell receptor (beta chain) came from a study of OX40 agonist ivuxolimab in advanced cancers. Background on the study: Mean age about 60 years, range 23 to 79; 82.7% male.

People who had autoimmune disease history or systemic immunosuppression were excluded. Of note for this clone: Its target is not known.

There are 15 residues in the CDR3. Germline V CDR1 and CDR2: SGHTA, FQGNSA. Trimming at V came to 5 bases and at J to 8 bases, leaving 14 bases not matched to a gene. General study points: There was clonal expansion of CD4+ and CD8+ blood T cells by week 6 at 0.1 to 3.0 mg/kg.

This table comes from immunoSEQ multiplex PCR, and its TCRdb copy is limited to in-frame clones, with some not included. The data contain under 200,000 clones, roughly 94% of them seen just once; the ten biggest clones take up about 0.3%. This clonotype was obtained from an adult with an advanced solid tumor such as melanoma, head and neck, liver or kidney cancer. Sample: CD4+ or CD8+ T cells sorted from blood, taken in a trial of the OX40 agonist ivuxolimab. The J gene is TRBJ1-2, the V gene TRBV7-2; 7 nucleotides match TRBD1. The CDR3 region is CASSPGQVRVDGYTF. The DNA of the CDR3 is TGTGCCAGCAGCCCCGGACAGGTCCGAGTAGACGGCTACACCTTC.